The 32 T cell receptor beta chains below come from one sample, sequenced in a study of cytomegalovirus exposure and HLA in healthy donors. PCR primers comprised 60 Vbeta and 13 Jbeta primers. Using immunoSEQ multiplex PCR, the repertoire was profiled, and TCRdb retains in-frame clones only, with some absent. In the table there are 45,000 to 65,000 clones, approximately 80% of which are singletons. The specimen was PBMCs. The source is a middle-aged woman in good health and CMV-seropositive.

J is TRBJ2-3 and V is TRBV7-2, with 15 positions matching TRBD2. After removal of 3 bases from V and 1 base from J, the junction contained 8 bases not matched to a gene. The germline gives CDR1 SGHTA, CDR2 FQGNSA. The CDR3 extends over 19 amino acids. Written as DNA, the CDR3 is TGTGCCAGCAGCTTCCGGGGACTAGCGGGGGGTGGAGGCACAGATACGCAGTATTTT. Amino acid sequence: CASSFRGLAGGGGTDTQYF.

This sequence joins TRBV5-6 and TRBJ1-5; D is unresolved. The CDR3 length is 13 residues. Deletions cut 0 bases from V and 5 bases from J, with 6 bases between. CDR1 and CDR2 from the germline V gene are SGHDT and YYEEEE. The CDR3 reads CASSLGSDQPQHF. CDR3 bases: TGTGCCAGCAGCTTGGGGTCGGATCAGCCCCAGCATTTT.

The J gene is TRBJ1-5, the V gene TRBV6-1; 9 nucleotides align to TRBD1. Per germline, CDR1 MNHNS and CDR2 SASEGT. The V gene end was trimmed by 5 bases and the J gene end by 4 bases; junction bases not matched to a gene: 6. The CDR3 has 15 amino acids. Written as DNA, the CDR3 is TGTGCCAGCAGTTCGGGACAGGGTCGAAATCAGCCCCAGCATTTT. This gives the protein CASSSGQGRNQPQHF.

The chain is built from TRBV28 and TRBJ2-2; TRBD2 is a possible D gene (7 bases). V lost 10 bases, J lost 7 bases, and 28 bases lay in between. The CDR3 has 17 residues. Germline V CDR1 and CDR2: MDHEN, SYDVKM. The CDR3 is CATRPRRGGRMGGELFF. The CDR3 DNA reads TGTGCCACTCGCCCCCGTAGGGGGGGGAGGATGGGCGGGGAGCTGTTTTTT. The full variable domain, with the rest looked up from reference TRBV28 and TRBJ2-2, is DVKVTQSSRYLVKRTGEKVFLECVQDMDHENMFWYRQDPGLGLRLIYFSYDVKMKEKGDIPEGYSVSREKKERFSLILESASTNQTSMYLCATRPRRGGRMGGELFFGEGSRLTVL.

The genes are TRBV7-2 and TRBJ2-5, with 7 bases matching TRBD2. This CDR3 comprises 14 residues. Germline trimming cut 5 bases from V and 6 bases from J; bases unmatched to any gene: 9. Germline V gene data show CDR1 as SGHTA and CDR2 as FQGNSA. CDR3: CASSPGAGVKTQYF. The CDR3 region has the DNA TGTGCCAGCAGCCCCGGGGCGGGGGTAAAGACCCAGTACTTC.

This chain connects TRBV11-3 to TRBJ2-1; 12 bases align to TRBD2. This CDR3 comprises 15 residues. V was clipped by 5 bases and J by 3 bases; unmatched bases: 2. From germline, CDR1 is SGHNT and CDR2 YENEEA. The CDR3 bases are TGTGCCAGCAGCGCTAGCGGGGGGGGCTACAATGAGCAGTTCTTC. Translating gives CASSASGGGYNEQFF. Based on the CDR3 plus reference TRBV11-3 and TRBJ2-1, the full variable domain is EAGVVQSPRYKIIEKKQPVAFWCNPISGHNTLYWYLQNLGQGPELLIRYENEEAVDDSQLPKDRFSAERLKGVDSTLKIQPAELGDSAVYLCASSASGGGYNEQFFGPGTRLTVL.

The chain uses TRBV6-5 and TRBJ1-2; 10 bases agree with TRBD1. Germline CDR1 is MNHEY and CDR2 is SVGAGI. CDR3 length equals 16 residues. With 1 base clipped from V and 5 bases from J, the junction kept 7 bases outside the gene matches. The CDR3 DNA is TGTGCCAGCAGTTACTTGGGACAGGGGTTTTCATATGGCTACACCTTC. Residues: CASSYLGQGFSYGYTF.

This rearrangement joins TRBV2 to TRBJ2-7; 7 nucleotides line up with TRBD2. There are 13 residues in the CDR3. Germline CDR1 and CDR2: SNHLY and FYNNEI. The V segment lost 4 bases and the J segment 2 bases; nucleotides outside the gene matches: 2. The CDR3 DNA is TGTGCCAGCAGTGTCGGGACTACCTACGAGCAGTACTTC. Amino acid sequence: CASSVGTTYEQYF. The variable domain in full, with the rest retrieved from reference TRBV2 and TRBJ2-7, is EPEVTQTPSHQVTQMGQEVILRCVPISNHLYFYWYRQILGQKVEFLVSFYNNEISEKSEIFDDQFSVERPDGSNFTLKIRSTKLEDSAMYFCASSVGTTYEQYFGPGTRLTVT.

This clone occurred a few times. The chain combines TRBV4-1 with TRBJ1-3, with D tentatively TRBD1 (5 bases). Trimming took 1 base from V and 16 from J, leaving 23 bases between them. Germline V lookup: CDR1 MGHRA, CDR2 YSYEKL. The CDR3 totals 15 residues. The CDR3 reads CASSQVRGGRVLLYF. The CDR3 coding sequence is TGCGCCAGCAGCCAAGTCCGGGGGGGTCGTGTCCTATTGTATTTT.

The rearrangement joins TRBV7-9 to TRBJ2-5; D is possibly TRBD1 (6 bases). Trimming removed 5 bases from V and 4 bases from J, with 23 bases in between. From germline, CDR1 is SEHNR and CDR2 FQNEAQ (reference sequence). This CDR3 is built from 17 residues. DNA for the CDR3: TGTGCCAGCAGCCGCCAAAAGGGGGTGGGGTTAGGAGAGACCCAGTACTTC. This translates into CASSRQKGVGLGETQYF. The full variable domain, in which reference TRBV7-9 and TRBJ2-5 provide the parts outside the CDR3, is DTGVSQNPRHKITKRGQNVTFRCDPISEHNRLYWYRQTLGQGPEFLTYFQNEAQLEKSRLLSDRFSAERPKGSFSTLEIQRTEQGDSAMYLCASSRQKGVGLGETQYFGPGTRLLVL.

The V call is TRBV5-1, the J call TRBJ2-1; TRBD1 aligns across 7 bases. This CDR3 has 14 residues. V lost 4 bases and J lost 5; bases outside the gene matches: 6. The germline gives CDR1 SGHRS, CDR2 YFSETQ. The CDR3 loop reads CASSLRQGNNEQFF. DNA of the CDR3: TGCGCCAGCAGCCTCCGACAGGGAAACAATGAGCAGTTCTTC.

V usage is TRBV11-2 and J usage is TRBJ2-7; 9 nucleotides agree with TRBD1. The CDR3 has 15 amino acids. CDR1 and CDR2 from the germline V gene are SGHAT and FQNNGV. V was clipped by 3 bases and J by 2 bases; unmatched bases: 5. The CDR3 region is CASSLEGQGPYEQYF. As DNA, the CDR3 is TGTGCCAGCAGCTTGGAGGGACAGGGACCCTACGAGCAGTACTTC.

The gene calls are TRBV6-5 and TRBJ2-7; 8 bases match TRBD1. Germline CDR1 reads MNHEY; CDR2 reads SVGAGI. V gave up 6 bases and J gave up 3 bases; unmatched junction bases: 7. The CDR3 has 14 residues. DNA for the CDR3: TGTGCCAGCAGAGAGGACAGGGCTCTCTACGAGCAGTACTTC. Translation gives CASREDRALYEQYF.

The chain has TRBV30 and TRBJ2-5, with 7 bases lining up with TRBD1. This CDR3 has 11 amino acids. Germline CDR1 reads GTSNPN; CDR2 reads SVGIG (reference sequence). V lost 4 bases and J lost 11; bases outside the gene matches: 7. CDR3 region: CAWTPGTVQYF. Here the CDR3 DNA reads TGTGCCTGGACCCCCGGGACAGTGCAGTACTTC.

V and J are TRBV6-5 and TRBJ1-2; D is possibly TRBD1 (5 bases). V was pared by 2 bases and J by 8 bases, with 15 bases between. Germline assignment: CDR1 MNHEY and CDR2 SVGAGI. This CDR3 region has 14 residues. The DNA of the CDR3 is TGTGCCAGCAGTTACGGCGGGGCCCCTGGGGGCTACACCTTC. Protein: CASSYGGAPGGYTF.

This rearrangement joins TRBV18 to TRBJ2-2; 12 bases are shared with TRBD1. This CDR3 contains 16 residues. The junction had 5 bases not matched to a gene; V was cut back by 3 bases and J by 6 bases. The germline V gene has CDR1 KGHSH and CDR2 LQKENI. CDR3 amino acids: CASSPQGQGAAGELFF. The CDR3 nucleotides read TGTGCCAGCTCACCGCAGGGACAGGGGGCCGCCGGGGAGCTGTTTTTT. The complete variable domain, with remaining parts taken from reference TRBV18 and TRBJ2-2, reads NAGVMQNPRHLVRRRGQEARLRCSPMKGHSHVYWYRQLPEEGLKFMVYLQKENIIDESGMPKERFSAEFPKEGPSILRIQQVVRGDSAAYFCASSPQGQGAAGELFFGEGSRLTVL.

J is TRBJ1-2 and V is TRBV5-1, with 7 positions matching TRBD1. Germline V lookup: CDR1 SGHRS, CDR2 YFSETQ. The CDR3 loop spans 14 amino acids. V lost 3 bases, J lost 2 bases, and 4 bases stayed unmatched. The DNA for the CDR3 is TGCGCCAGCAGCTCGGGACAGCTCAACTATGGCTACACCTTC. This translates into CASSSGQLNYGYTF.

J is TRBJ2-5 and V is TRBV7-2, with 7 bases aligning to TRBD1. The tail of the sequence fits TRBJ2-7 better, so the J call may be wrong. CDR1 and CDR2 from the germline V gene are SGHTA and FQGNSA. The CDR3 is 15 residues long. The CDR3 here is CASSIHRDSSYEQYF. Written as DNA, the CDR3 is TGTGCCAGCAGCATACACCGGGACAGCTCCTACGAGCAGTACTTC.

The genes are TRBV19 and TRBJ2-2; D unresolved. The CDR3 sequence is 12 residues long. CDR1 is LNHDA, CDR2 SQIVND, per germline (reference sequence). V was clipped by 5 bases and J by 5 bases, with 6 bases between them. CDR3 amino acids: CASSPRTGELFF. CDR3 in DNA: TGTGCCAGTAGTCCCAGAACCGGGGAGCTGTTTTTT.

V is TRBV9 and J is TRBJ1-3; D is ambiguous. Germline CDR1 and CDR2: SGDLS and YYNGEE. V shed 4 bases and J shed 0 bases, with 11 bases lying between them. This CDR3 has 15 amino acids. CDR3 sequence reads: CASSPGPISGNTIYF. CDR3 sequence (DNA): TGTGCCAGCAGCCCAGGTCCGATCTCTGGAAACACCATATATTTT.

This clone was detected only once. The chain uses TRBV5-8 and TRBJ2-7, with D perhaps matching TRBD1 (5 bases). V was pared by 4 bases and J by 1 base, with 12 bases between. This CDR3 comprises 14 residues. Germline V lookup: CDR1 SGHTS, CDR2 YDEGEE. The CDR3 region is CASSTRTRSYEQYF. The CDR3 nucleotides are TGTGCCAGCAGCACCAGGACAAGGTCCTACGAGCAGTACTTC.

The chain has TRBV4-2 and TRBJ1-1; D gene uncertain. The V gene's germline CDR1 is LGHNA and CDR2 YNFKEQ. The CDR3 sequence is 14 residues long. Trimming took off 1 base at V and 5 bases at J, with 11 bases between the two ends. In DNA form, the CDR3 reads TGTGCCAGCAGCCAAGGGATGTCTAGGACTGAAGCTTTCTTT. Protein: CASSQGMSRTEAFF.

The chain joins TRBV6-6 to TRBJ1-1, with D possibly being TRBD1 (6 bases). Deletions cut 2 bases from V and 7 bases from J, with 8 bases between. The CDR3 is 12 residues long. Germline V gene lookup returns CDR1 MNHNY and CDR2 SVGAGI (reference sequence). CDR3 sequence (DNA): TGTGCCAGCAGTTACGGGACATTTGAAGCTTTCTTT. It encodes CASSYGTFEAFF.

This clone occurred once. The chain carries TRBV5-1 and TRBJ2-5, with 13 positions matching TRBD2. The DNA matches TRBJ2-7 better at its end, which makes the J call doubtful. Germline V gene data show CDR1 as SGHRS and CDR2 as YFSETQ. This CDR3 comprises 15 residues. CDR3 region: CASSVWTSGGNEQYF. DNA of the CDR3: TGCGCCAGCAGCGTCTGGACTAGCGGGGGAAACGAGCAGTACTTC.

This clone was seen a handful of times. This chain uses TRBV4-1 with TRBJ1-2; 11 nucleotides match TRBD1. Per germline, CDR1 MGHRA and CDR2 YSYEKL. V trimming: 1 base; J trimming: 1 base; junction bases outside the gene matches: 2. CDR3 length: 16 residues. In nucleotides, the CDR3 is TGCGCCAGCAGCCAAGTCGGGACAGGGGGTAACTATGGCTACACCTTC. Translated: CASSQVGTGGNYGYTF.

V and J are TRBV7-9 and TRBJ1-1; 7 bases match TRBD1. The V and J ends lost 0 bases and 1 base, in that order; junction bases with no gene match: 2. CDR1 and CDR2 from the germline V gene are SEHNR and FQNEAQ (reference sequence). The CDR3 length is 15 residues. Here the CDR3 reads CASSLAWTGNTEAFF. The CDR3 DNA is TGTGCCAGCAGCTTAGCGTGGACAGGGAACACTGAAGCTTTCTTT.

V and J are TRBV14 and TRBJ1-6; 7 bases map to TRBD1. This CDR3 spans 14 amino acids. The germline V gene encodes CDR1 SGHDN and CDR2 FVKESK. V shed 1 base, J shed 10 bases, and the junction held 4 bases outside the gene matches. The CDR3 reads CASSQALTGSPLHF. The CDR3 DNA is TGTGCCAGCAGCCAAGCCCTGACAGGGTCACCCCTCCACTTT.

The CDR3 region is CSVVDTGTGEFVETQYF. CDR3 DNA: TGCAGCGTAGTCGATACTGGGACAGGGGAATTCGTCGAGACCCAGTACTTC. The V gene is TRBV29-1, the J gene TRBJ2-5, with TRBD1 matching over 10 bases. This CDR3 comprises 17 residues. Germline assignment: CDR1 SQVTM and CDR2 ANQGSEA. After removal of 6 bases from V and 5 bases from J, the junction contained 18 bases not matched to a gene.

This clone was detected a few times. The rearrangement joins TRBV7-2 to TRBJ1-1; D is undetermined. The CDR3 runs to 16 residues. Germline assignment: CDR1 SGHTA and CDR2 FQGNSA. Trimming removed 3 bases from V and 5 bases from J, with 19 bases in between. CDR3 region: CASSLQLGRWRTEAFF. The DNA of the CDR3 is TGTGCCAGCAGCTTGCAGTTGGGCAGGTGGAGGACTGAAGCTTTCTTT. Combining the CDR3 with reference TRBV7-2 and TRBJ1-1 gives the whole variable domain GAGVSQSPSNKVTEKGKDVELRCDPISGHTALYWYRQSLGQGLEFLIYFQGNSAPDKSGLPSDRFSAERTGGSVSTLTIQRTQQEDSAVYLCASSLQLGRWRTEAFFGQGTRLTVV.

The chain joins TRBV30 to TRBJ1-1; tentatively, D is TRBD1 (5 bases). Germline V gene data show CDR1 as GTSNPN and CDR2 as SVGIG (reference sequence). The CDR3 loop spans 14 amino acids. V lost 5 bases and J lost 5, with 18 bases in between. CDR3 amino acids: CAWYEFWGRTEAFF. The DNA for the CDR3 is TGTGCCTGGTATGAATTTTGGGGGAGGACTGAAGCTTTCTTT.

The chain couples TRBV7-9 to TRBJ2-7, with 7 bases identical to TRBD2. The germline V gene encodes CDR1 SEHNR and CDR2 FQNEAQ (reference sequence). The CDR3 consists of 14 residues. V was clipped by 2 bases and J by 6 bases; unmatched bases: 7. CDR3: CASSLSFREGEQYF. In DNA, the CDR3 is TGTGCCAGCAGCTTATCGTTCAGGGAGGGCGAGCAGTACTTC.

This chain links TRBV10-1 with TRBJ2-3, with 9 nucleotides matching TRBD2. After removal of 2 bases from V and 5 bases from J, the junction contained 11 bases not matched to a gene. The germline V gene has CDR1 WNHNN and CDR2 SYGVQD (reference sequence). The CDR3 runs to 17 residues. CDR3 region: CASSEDPLAGGRDTQYF. The CDR3 DNA is TGCGCCAGCAGTGAGGACCCCCTGGCGGGGGGGCGAGATACGCAGTATTTT.